This T cell receptor (beta chain) was identified during a study of control samples from healthy donors and cancer patients. Per germline, CDR1 SEHNR and CDR2 FQNEAQ (reference sequence). The CDR3 runs to 16 residues. With 2 bases clipped from V and 4 bases from J, the junction kept 5 bases outside the gene matches. Data came from immunoSEQ multiplex PCR; TCRdb stores just in-frame clones and leaves some out. The table includes over 100,000 clones, 80% to 95% detected once. The TCR originated in a man between 18 and 29 years old in good health. Material for sequencing was blood. The V call is TRBV7-9, the J call TRBJ2-1; 10 bases align to TRBD1. The CDR3 sequence: CASSLWGTGDYNEQFF. Here the CDR3 DNA reads TGTGCCAGCAGCTTATGGGGGACAGGGGATTACAATGAGCAGTTCTTC.